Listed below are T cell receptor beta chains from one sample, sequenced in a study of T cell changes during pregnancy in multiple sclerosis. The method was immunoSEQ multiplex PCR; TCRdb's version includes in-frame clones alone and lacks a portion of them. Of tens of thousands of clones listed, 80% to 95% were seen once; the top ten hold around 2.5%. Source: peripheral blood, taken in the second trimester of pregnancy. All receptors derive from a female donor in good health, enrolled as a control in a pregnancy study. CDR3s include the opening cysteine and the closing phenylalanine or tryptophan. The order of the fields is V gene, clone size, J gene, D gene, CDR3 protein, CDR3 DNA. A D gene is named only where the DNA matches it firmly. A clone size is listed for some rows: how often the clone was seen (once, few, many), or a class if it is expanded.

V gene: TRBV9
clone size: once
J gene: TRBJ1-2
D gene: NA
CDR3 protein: CASSPEPGRGYGYTF
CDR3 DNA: TGTGCCAGCAGTCCTGAACCAGGGCGAGGCTATGGCTACACCTTC

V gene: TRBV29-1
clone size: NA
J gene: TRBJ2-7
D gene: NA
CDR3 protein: CSVEKGANSYEQYF
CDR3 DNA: TGCAGCGTTGAAAAAGGGGCAAACTCCTACGAGCAGTACTTC

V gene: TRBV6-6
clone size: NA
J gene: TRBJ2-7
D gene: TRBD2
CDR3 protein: CASSSSGGPSYEQYF
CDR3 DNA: TGTGCCAGCAGCTCAAGCGGGGGGCCCTCCTACGAGCAGTACTTC

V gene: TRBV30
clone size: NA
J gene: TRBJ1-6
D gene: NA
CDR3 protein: CAWSPTGSPLHF
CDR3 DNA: TGTGCCTGGAGTCCGACTGGCTCACCCCTCCACTTT

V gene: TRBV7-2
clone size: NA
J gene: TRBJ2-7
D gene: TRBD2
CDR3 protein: CASSLAQGTSGSVQYF
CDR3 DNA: TGTGCCAGCAGCTTAGCGCAGGGGACTAGCGGGAGCGTGCAGTACTTC

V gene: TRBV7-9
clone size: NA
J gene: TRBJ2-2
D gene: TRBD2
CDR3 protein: CASRKSGSQSGELFF
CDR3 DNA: TGTGCCAGCAGAAAAAGCGGGAGTCAGTCCGGGGAGCTGTTTTTT

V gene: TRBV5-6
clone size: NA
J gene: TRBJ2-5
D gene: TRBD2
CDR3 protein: CASSLWLAAYQETQYF
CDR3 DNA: TGTGCCAGCAGCTTGTGGCTAGCGGCGTACCAAGAGACCCAGTACTTC

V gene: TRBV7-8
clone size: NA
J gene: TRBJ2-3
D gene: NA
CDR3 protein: CASSLARTVSGDTQYF
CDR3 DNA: TGTGCCAGCAGCTTAGCCCGGACTGTCTCAGGAGATACGCAGTATTTT

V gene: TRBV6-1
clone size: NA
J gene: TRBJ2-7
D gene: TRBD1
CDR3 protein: CATLPGTGNTYEQYF
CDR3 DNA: TGTGCCACCCTACCCGGGACAGGGAATACCTACGAGCAGTACTTC

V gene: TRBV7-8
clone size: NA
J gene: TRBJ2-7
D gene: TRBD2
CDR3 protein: CASSPQTNGLAGGSSYEQYF
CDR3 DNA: TGTGCCAGCAGCCCGCAAACGAATGGACTAGCGGGAGGGTCCTCCTACGAGCAGTACTTC

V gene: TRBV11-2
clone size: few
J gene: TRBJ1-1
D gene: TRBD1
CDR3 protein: CASSLNQGQGEAFF
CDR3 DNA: TGTGCCAGCAGCTTAAATCAAGGACAGGGCGAAGCTTTCTTT

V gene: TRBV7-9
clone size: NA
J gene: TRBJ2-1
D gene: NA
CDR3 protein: CASSTQAPFF
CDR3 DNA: TGTGCCAGCAGCACACAGGCACCGTTCTTC

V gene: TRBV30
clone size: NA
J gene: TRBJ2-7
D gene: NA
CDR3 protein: CAWSPGANDEQYF
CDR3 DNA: TGTGCCTGGAGTCCAGGGGCTAACGACGAGCAGTACTTC

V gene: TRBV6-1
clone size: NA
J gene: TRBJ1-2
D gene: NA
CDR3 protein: CASSDRGFGYTF
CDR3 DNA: TGTGCCAGCAGTGACAGGGGCTTTGGCTACACCTTC

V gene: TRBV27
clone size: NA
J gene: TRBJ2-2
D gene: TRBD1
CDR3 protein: CASTRRGQGAVGELFF
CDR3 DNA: TGTGCCAGCACCAGAAGGGGACAGGGGGCCGTCGGGGAGCTGTTTTTT

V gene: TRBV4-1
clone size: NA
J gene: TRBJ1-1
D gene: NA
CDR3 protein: CASSHGQTTNTEAFF
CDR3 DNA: TGCGCCAGCAGCCACGGACAGACAACGAACACTGAAGCTTTCTTT

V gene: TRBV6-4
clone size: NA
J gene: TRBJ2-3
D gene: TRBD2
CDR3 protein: CASSVIAGGLDTQYF
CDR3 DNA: TGTGCCAGCAGTGTTATAGCGGGAGGGCTGGATACGCAGTATTTT

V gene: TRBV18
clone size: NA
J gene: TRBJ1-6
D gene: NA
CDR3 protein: CASSLGRYSYNSPLHF
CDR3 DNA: TGTGCCAGCTCACTGGGGCGGTACTCCTATAATTCACCCCTCCACTTT

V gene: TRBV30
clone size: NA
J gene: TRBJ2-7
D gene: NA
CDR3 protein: CAWSIGTGSSYEQYF
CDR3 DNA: TGTGCCTGGAGTATCGGAACAGGGAGCTCCTACGAGCAGTACTTC

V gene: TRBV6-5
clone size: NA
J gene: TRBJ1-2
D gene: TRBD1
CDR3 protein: CASRRNGQGPYGYTF
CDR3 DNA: TGTGCCAGCAGGAGGAACGGACAGGGACCCTATGGCTACACCTTC

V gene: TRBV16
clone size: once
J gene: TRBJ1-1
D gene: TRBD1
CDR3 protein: CASSQSGTGGRTEAFF
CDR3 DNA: TGTGCCAGCAGCCAATCCGGGACAGGGGGCCGGACTGAAGCTTTCTTT

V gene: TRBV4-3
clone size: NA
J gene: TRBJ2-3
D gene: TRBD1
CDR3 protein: CASSQDLLWGQAGTDTQYF
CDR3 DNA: TGCGCCAGCAGCCAAGATCTTCTCTGGGGACAGGCGGGAACAGATACGCAGTATTTT

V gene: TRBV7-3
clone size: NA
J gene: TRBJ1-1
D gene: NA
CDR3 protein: CASSLLGGRVGEVF
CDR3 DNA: TGTGCCAGCAGCTTATTAGGAGGACGGGTTGGGGAAGTCTTT

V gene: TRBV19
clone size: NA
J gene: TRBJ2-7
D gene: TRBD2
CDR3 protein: CASSELAGGSSYEQYF
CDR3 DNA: TGTGCCAGTAGTGAACTAGCGGGGGGAAGCTCCTACGAGCAGTACTTC

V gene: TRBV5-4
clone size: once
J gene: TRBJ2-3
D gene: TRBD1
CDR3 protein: CASSFGRQGGDTQYF
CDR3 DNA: TGTGCCAGCAGCTTTGGCCGACAGGGGGGAGATACGCAGTATTTT

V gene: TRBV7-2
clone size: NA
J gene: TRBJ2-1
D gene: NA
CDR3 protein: CASSHPYAAYNEQFF
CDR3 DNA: TGTGCCAGCAGCCACCCCTACGCGGCCTACAATGAGCAGTTCTTC

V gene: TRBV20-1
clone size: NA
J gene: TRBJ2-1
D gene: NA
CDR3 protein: CSAYQGKEQFF
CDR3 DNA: TGCAGTGCTTACCAGGGGAAGGAGCAGTTCTTC

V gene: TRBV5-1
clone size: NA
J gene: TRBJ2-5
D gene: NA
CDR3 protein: CASSLGREMETQYF
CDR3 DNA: TGCGCCAGCAGCTTGGGTCGGGAAATGGAGACCCAGTACTTC

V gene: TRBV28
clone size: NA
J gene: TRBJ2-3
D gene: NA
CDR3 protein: CASSLSGSVDTQYF
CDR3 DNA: TGTGCCAGCAGTTTAAGTGGGAGTGTGGATACGCAGTATTTT

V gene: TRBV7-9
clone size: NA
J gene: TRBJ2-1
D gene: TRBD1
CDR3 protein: CASSSGDRGQFF
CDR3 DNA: TGTGCCAGCAGCTCTGGGGACAGGGGGCAGTTCTTC

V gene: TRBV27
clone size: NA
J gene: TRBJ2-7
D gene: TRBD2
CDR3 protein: CASSLTGTIPYEQYF
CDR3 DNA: TGTGCCAGCAGTTTAACCGGGACTATTCCCTACGAGCAGTACTTC

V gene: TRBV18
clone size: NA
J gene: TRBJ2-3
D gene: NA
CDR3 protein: CASRRAEEGDTQYF
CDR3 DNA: TGTGCCAGCCGCAGAGCCGAAGAGGGAGATACGCAGTATTTT

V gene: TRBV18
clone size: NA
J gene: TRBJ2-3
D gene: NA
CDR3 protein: CASSPRASEADTQYF
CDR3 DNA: TGTGCCAGCTCACCAAGGGCTAGCGAGGCAGATACGCAGTATTTT

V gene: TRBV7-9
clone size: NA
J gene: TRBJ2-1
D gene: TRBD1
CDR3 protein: CASSLGTGGRDEQFF
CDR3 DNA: TGTGCCAGCAGCTTGGGAACAGGGGGCCGTGATGAGCAGTTCTTC

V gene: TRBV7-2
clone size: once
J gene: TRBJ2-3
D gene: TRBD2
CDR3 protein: CASSLGGGRRVTDTQYF
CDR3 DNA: TGTGCCAGCAGCTTAGGGGGCGGGAGACGGGTCACAGATACGCAGTATTTT

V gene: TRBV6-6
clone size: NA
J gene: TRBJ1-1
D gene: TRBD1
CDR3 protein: CAIWDREFPEAFF
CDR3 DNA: TGTGCCATTTGGGACAGGGAATTCCCTGAAGCTTTCTTT

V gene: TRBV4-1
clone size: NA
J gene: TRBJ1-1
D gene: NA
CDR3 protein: CASSRPTVGGSGTEAFF
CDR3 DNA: TGCGCCAGCAGCCGCCCCACGGTGGGGGGTTCTGGCACTGAAGCTTTCTTT

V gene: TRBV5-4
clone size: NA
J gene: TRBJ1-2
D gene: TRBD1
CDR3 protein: CASRGGTGDSLSYGYTF
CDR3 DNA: TGTGCCAGCAGGGGGGGGACAGGGGACTCCCTGAGCTATGGCTACACCTTC

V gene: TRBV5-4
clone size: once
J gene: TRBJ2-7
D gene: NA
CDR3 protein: CASSLGGPRSYEQYF
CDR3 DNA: TGTGCCAGCAGCTTGGGAGGTCCCCGCTCCTACGAGCAGTACTTC

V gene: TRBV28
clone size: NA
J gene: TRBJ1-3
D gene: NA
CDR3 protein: CASLDSRFSGNTIYF
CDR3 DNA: TGTGCCAGTCTGGACAGCCGATTCTCTGGAAACACCATATATTTT

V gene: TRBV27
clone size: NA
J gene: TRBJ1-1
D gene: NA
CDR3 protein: CASKSRGGGTEAFF
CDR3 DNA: TGTGCCAGCAAATCGCGGGGAGGGGGCACTGAAGCTTTCTTT

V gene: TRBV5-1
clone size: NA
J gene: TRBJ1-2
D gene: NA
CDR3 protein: CASSLADTRGYGYTF
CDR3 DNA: TGCGCCAGCAGCTTGGCGGACACCCGGGGGTATGGCTACACCTTC

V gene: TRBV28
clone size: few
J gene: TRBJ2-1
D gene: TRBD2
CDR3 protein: CASSPAGGNRGEQFF
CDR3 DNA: TGTGCCAGCAGTCCGGCGGGAGGAAACCGGGGTGAGCAGTTCTTC

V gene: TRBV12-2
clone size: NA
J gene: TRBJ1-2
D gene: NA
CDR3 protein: CASRISRGYGYTF
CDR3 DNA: TGTGCAAGTCGAATATCTCGGGGGTATGGCTACACCTTC

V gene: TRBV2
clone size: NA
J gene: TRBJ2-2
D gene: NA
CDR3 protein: CASPDGEGNTGELFF
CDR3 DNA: TGTGCCAGTCCCGACGGGGAAGGAAACACCGGGGAGCTGTTTTTT

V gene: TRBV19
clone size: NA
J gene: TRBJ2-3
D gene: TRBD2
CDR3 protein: CASSAGLAGTDTQYF
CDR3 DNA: TGTGCCAGTAGTGCGGGACTAGCGGGAACAGATACGCAGTATTTT

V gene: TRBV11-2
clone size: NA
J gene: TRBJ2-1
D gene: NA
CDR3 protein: CASSFLSGATEQFF
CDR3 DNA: TGTGCCAGCAGCTTTTTATCGGGAGCGACTGAGCAGTTCTTC

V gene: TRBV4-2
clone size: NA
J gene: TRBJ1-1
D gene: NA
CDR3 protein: CASSQVSPGSTDAFF
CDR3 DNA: TGTGCCAGCAGCCAAGTTTCCCCGGGGTCCACAGACGCTTTCTTT

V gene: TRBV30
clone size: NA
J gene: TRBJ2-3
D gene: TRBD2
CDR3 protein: CAWRPSGSTDTQYF
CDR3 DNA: TGTGCCTGGCGACCTAGCGGGAGTACAGATACGCAGTATTTT

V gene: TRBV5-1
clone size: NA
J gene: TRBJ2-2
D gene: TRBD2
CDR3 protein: CASSFGLDPTGELFF
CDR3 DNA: TGCGCCAGCAGCTTCGGACTAGACCCAACCGGGGAGCTGTTTTTT

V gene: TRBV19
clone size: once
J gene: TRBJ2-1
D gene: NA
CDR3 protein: CASSIDLEAYEQFF
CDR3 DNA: TGTGCCAGTAGTATAGATCTTGAGGCGTATGAGCAGTTCTTC

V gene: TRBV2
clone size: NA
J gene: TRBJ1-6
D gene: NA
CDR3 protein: CASSAGLAYNSPLHF
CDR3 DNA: TGTGCCAGCAGCGCAGGGTTGGCCTATAATTCACCCCTCCACTTT

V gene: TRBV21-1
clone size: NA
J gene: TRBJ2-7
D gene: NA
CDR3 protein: CASSNFFGRHPEQYF
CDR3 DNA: TGTGCCAGCAGCAACTTTTTCGGCAGGCACCCCGAGCAGTACTTC

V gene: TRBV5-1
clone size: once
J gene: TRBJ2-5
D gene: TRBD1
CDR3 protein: CASSYRDRDPSETQYF
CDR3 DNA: TGCGCCAGCAGCTACCGGGACAGGGATCCATCAGAGACCCAGTACTTC

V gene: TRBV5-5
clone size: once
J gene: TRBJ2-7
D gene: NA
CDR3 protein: CASSLAGLGEQYF
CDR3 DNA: TGTGCCAGCAGCTTGGCCGGCCTCGGGGAGCAGTACTTC

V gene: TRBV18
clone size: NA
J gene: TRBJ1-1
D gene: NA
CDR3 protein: CASSPGEGGGTEAFF
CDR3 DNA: TGTGCCAGCTCACCAGGGGAGGGAGGGGGCACTGAAGCTTTCTTT

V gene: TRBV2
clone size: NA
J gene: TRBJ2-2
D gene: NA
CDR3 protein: CASSALSSGELFF
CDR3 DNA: TGTGCCAGCAGTGCACTTTCTTCCGGGGAGCTGTTTTTT

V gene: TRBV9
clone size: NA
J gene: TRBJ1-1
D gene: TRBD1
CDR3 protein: CASSNMDRAGTEAFF
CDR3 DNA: TGTGCCAGCAGCAACATGGACAGGGCTGGGACTGAAGCTTTCTTT

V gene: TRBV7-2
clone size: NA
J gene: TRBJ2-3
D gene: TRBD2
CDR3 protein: CASSFLAGNTDTQYF
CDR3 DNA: TGTGCCAGCAGCTTTCTAGCGGGAAACACAGATACGCAGTATTTT